Shown below are 31 T cell receptor beta chains from a single sample sequenced in a study of blood T cell repertoires in COVID-19. Sequencing used immunoSEQ multiplex PCR; TCRdb keeps in-frame clones, though not all of them. The sample has around 100,000 clones; about 87% are singletons. The sequenced sample consisted of peripheral blood. Every receptor here comes from a man aged 50 or older with acute or convalescent COVID-19.

The CDR3 here is CAITDRVSGANVLTF. The CDR3 nucleotides read TGTGCCATCACCGATAGAGTTTCTGGGGCCAACGTCCTGACTTTC. This chain joins TRBV10-3 and TRBJ2-6; unclear D gene. This CDR3 has 15 amino acids. Germline V CDR1 and CDR2: ENHRY, SYGVKD. V was clipped by 7 bases and J by 1 base, with 11 bases between them.

This chain uses TRBV5-1 with TRBJ2-1, with D unclear. The CDR3 runs 15 residues. Germline CDR1 reads SGHRS; CDR2 reads YFSETQ. Trimming removed 5 bases from V and 4 bases from J, with 16 bases in between. CDR3 loop: CASRQAIASYNEQFF. CDR3 in DNA: TGCGCCAGCAGGCAAGCGATAGCCAGTTACAATGAGCAGTTCTTC.

This sequence joins TRBV28 and TRBJ2-7, with 8 bases that match TRBD2. Losses at the gene ends were 8 bases for V and 4 bases for J; bases not matched to a gene: 10. This CDR3 has 14 amino acids. Germline V gene sequence: CDR1 MDHEN, CDR2 SYDVKM. The CDR3 sequence is CASYPGTRKYEQYF. The CDR3 coding sequence is TGTGCCAGCTACCCCGGGACTAGAAAGTACGAGCAGTACTTC.

The V call is TRBV5-6, the J call TRBJ1-2, with TRBD1 matching 7 bases. This CDR3 contains 14 residues. With 0 bases clipped from V and 4 bases from J, the junction kept 3 bases outside the gene matches. Germline V gene data show CDR1 as SGHDT and CDR2 as YYEEEE. In DNA form, the CDR3 reads TGTGCCAGCAGCTTGGCGACAGGGATCTATGGCTACACCTTC. Translated, it gives CASSLATGIYGYTF.

This rearrangement joins TRBV7-9 to TRBJ1-2; TRBD1 matches at 9 bases. This CDR3 is built from 17 residues. Germline trimming cut 0 bases from V and 5 bases from J; bases unmatched to any gene: 10. CDR1 and CDR2 (germline): SEHNR, FQNEAQ (reference sequence). DNA of the CDR3: TGTGCCAGCAGCTTAGCAGGACAGGGGCCCAGCGAGTATGGCTACACCTTC. It is translated as CASSLAGQGPSEYGYTF.

The chain carries TRBV30 and TRBJ1-6, with D possibly matching TRBD1 (5 bases). Trimming cost V 1 base and J 7 bases, with 11 bases left between them. The CDR3 loop spans 14 amino acids. CDR1 GTSNPN and CDR2 SVGIG come from the germline V gene (reference sequence). The CDR3 DNA follows: TGTGCCTGGAGTGGCGGAAAGGGGAATTCACCCCTCCACTTT. As protein: CAWSGGKGNSPLHF.

This clone was found a few times. The chain joins TRBV5-1 to TRBJ2-7, with 15 positions matching TRBD2. This CDR3 contains 16 residues. J lost 7 bases, V lost 5 bases, and 10 bases had no gene match. CDR1 SGHRS and CDR2 YFSETQ come from the germline V gene. As DNA, the CDR3 is TGCGCCAGCAGATCTGGACTAGCGGGAGGGCCAAAAGAGCAGTACTTC. Encoded protein: CASRSGLAGGPKEQYF.

This rearrangement joins TRBV28 to TRBJ2-1; tentative D call: TRBD1 (6 bases). CDR3 length: 12 residues. Trimming took 5 bases from V and 8 from J, leaving 10 bases between them. Germline-derived CDR1 and CDR2 are MDHEN and SYDVKM. DNA for the CDR3: TGTGCCAGCAGTATACAGGGAGATGAGCAGTTCTTC. Translated: CASSIQGDEQFF.

The gene calls are TRBV27 and TRBJ1-5; TRBD1 matches 7 bases. This CDR3 contains 15 residues. The trim removed 5 bases at V and 2 bases at J, leaving 6 bases unmatched. CDR1 is MNHEY and CDR2 is SMNVEV in the germline V gene (reference sequence). CDR3 bases: TGTGCCAGCAGTCCGCGACAGGGCGGCAATCAGCCCCAGCATTTT. Its protein product is CASSPRQGGNQPQHF.

The chain uses TRBV28 and TRBJ2-7; TRBD1 aligns across 7 bases. V trimming: 9 bases; J trimming: 6 bases; junction bases outside the gene matches: 14. From germline, CDR1 is MDHEN and CDR2 SYDVKM. CDR3 length: 14 amino acids. The CDR3 loop is CASSDRSLSGEQYF. Here the CDR3 DNA reads TGTGCCAGTTCGGACAGGAGCCTCTCGGGCGAGCAGTACTTC.

The V gene is TRBV28, the J gene TRBJ2-1; D possibly corresponds to TRBD2 (5 bases). The CDR3 has 13 residues. Trimming took off 8 bases at V and 3 bases at J, with 11 bases between the two ends. CDR1 and CDR2 from the germline V gene are MDHEN and SYDVKM. CDR3 DNA: TGTGCCAGCGCTTCGGGGAACTACAATGAGCAGTTCTTC. As protein: CASASGNYNEQFF.

The chain recombines TRBV30 with TRBJ2-2; 8 nucleotides align to TRBD2. This CDR3 comprises 14 residues. Germline assignment: CDR1 GTSNPN and CDR2 SVGIG (reference sequence). Unmatched junction bases numbered 9, after V lost 6 bases and J lost 6 bases. The CDR3: CACPGTSRAGELFF. Written as DNA, the CDR3 is TGTGCCTGCCCCGGGACTAGTAGAGCCGGGGAGCTGTTTTTT.

V and J are TRBV27 and TRBJ1-2; 7 nucleotides align to TRBD1. The V gene's germline CDR1 is MNHEY and CDR2 SMNVEV (reference sequence). V trimming: 4 bases; J trimming: 0 bases; junction bases outside the gene matches: 5. The length of the CDR3 is 15 residues. The CDR3 reads CASSSRTGSNYGYTF. As DNA, the CDR3 is TGTGCCAGCAGTTCGAGGACAGGTTCTAACTATGGCTACACCTTC.

The gene calls are TRBV5-1 and TRBJ2-1; TRBD2 aligns across 14 bases. V lost 4 bases and J lost 12; bases outside the gene matches: 3. This CDR3 spans 13 amino acids. Germline CDR1 reads SGHRS; CDR2 reads YFSETQ. CDR3 residues: CASSPGTSGGQFF. DNA of the CDR3: TGCGCCAGCAGCCCTGGGACTAGCGGGGGGCAGTTCTTC.

A single count supports this clone. The rearrangement uses TRBV6-2 or TRBV6-3 and TRBJ2-1; the match to TRBD2 covers 9 bases. The CDR3 is 15 residues long. Germline CDR1 and CDR2: MNHEY and SVGEGT. V was pared by 5 bases and J by 5 bases, with 7 bases of the junction left unmatched. Here the CDR3 reads CASSDKVAGDNEQFF. The CDR3 DNA reads TGTGCCAGCAGTGACAAGGTAGCGGGAGACAATGAGCAGTTCTTC.

This rearrangement joins TRBV9 to TRBJ2-3, with D tentatively TRBD1 (6 bases). The V gene's germline CDR1 is SGDLS and CDR2 YYNGEE. The CDR3 runs to 15 residues. Trimming cost V 0 bases and J 2 bases, with 10 bases left between them. The CDR3 nucleotides are TGTGCCAGCAGCGTAGGGGGGCGGAACACAGATACGCAGTATTTT. This codes for CASSVGGRNTDTQYF.

The rearrangement joins TRBV11-2 to TRBJ2-5, with unresolved D. Germline assignment: CDR1 SGHAT and CDR2 FQNNGV. This CDR3 comprises 12 residues. V was pared by 5 bases and J by 7 bases, with 11 bases between. The CDR3 is CASSLQSGTQYF. The DNA of the CDR3 is TGTGCCAGCAGCCTACAGTCAGGGACCCAGTACTTC. The variable domain in full, with the rest retrieved from reference TRBV11-2 and TRBJ2-5, is EAGVAQSPRYKIIEKRQSVAFWCNPISGHATLYWYQQILGQGPKLLIQFQNNGVVDDSQLPKDRFSAERLKGVDSTLKIQPAKLEDSAVYLCASSLQSGTQYFGPGTRLLVL.

The chain links TRBV7-9 to TRBJ2-2, with 9 bases matching TRBD2. This CDR3 has 15 residues. Germline V gene data show CDR1 as SEHNR and CDR2 as FQNEAQ (reference sequence). Trimming cost V 10 bases and J 4 bases; bases outside gene matches: 10. The CDR3 DNA sequence: TGTGCCATCTCACGGCTAGCGGGGCCCACCGGGGAGCTGTTTTTT. Translation: CAISRLAGPTGELFF.

The chain joins TRBV12-3 or TRBV12-4 to TRBJ2-7, with TRBD1 identical over 8 bases. V lost 5 bases and J lost 3; bases outside the gene matches: 3. CDR3 length equals 13 residues. CDR3 amino acids: CASSTGTGYEQYF. As DNA, the CDR3 is TGTGCCAGCAGTACCGGGACAGGCTACGAGCAGTACTTC.

The chain uses TRBV30 and TRBJ2-1, with 11 nucleotides matching TRBD2. The CDR3 is 18 amino acids. With 0 bases clipped from V and 5 bases from J, the junction kept 12 bases outside the gene matches. The germline V gene encodes CDR1 GTSNPN and CDR2 SVGIG (reference sequence). The CDR3 DNA reads as TGTGCCTGGAGTGTGGGGCCGGGACTAGCGGCGGGAGACAATGAGCAGTTCTTC. Amino acids: CAWSVGPGLAAGDNEQFF.

This chain uses TRBV6-2 or TRBV6-3 with TRBJ1-5, with 8 positions matching TRBD1. With 5 bases clipped from V and 6 bases from J, the junction kept 3 bases outside the gene matches. CDR3 size: 13 residues. Germline V CDR1 and CDR2: MNHEY, SVGEGT. The CDR3 bases are TGTGCCAGCAGTGGACAGGGTACTCAGCCCCAGCATTTT. Translated, it gives CASSGQGTQPQHF.

The V and J genes are TRBV25-1 and TRBJ2-7; D is possibly TRBD2 (7 bases). The V end was cut by 8 bases, the J end by 1 base, with 15 bases between. Germline loops: CDR1 MGHDK, CDR2 SYGVNS. The CDR3 has 14 residues. As DNA, the CDR3 is TGTGCCAGCGGGGGCTGGGGAGGGTCCTACGAGCAGTACTTC. This translates into CASGGWGGSYEQYF.

In this sample, this clone turned up a few times. The chain joins TRBV6-1 to TRBJ2-6, with TRBD1 identical over 7 bases. The CDR3 runs 17 residues. The ends lost 2 bases at V and 2 bases at J; junction bases unmatched: 6. Germline V lookup: CDR1 MNHNS, CDR2 SASEGT. CDR3 sequence: CASSERAGGTGANVLTF. The CDR3 DNA reads TGTGCCAGCAGTGAACGGGCAGGGGGTACTGGGGCCAACGTCCTGACTTTC.

The genes are TRBV30 and TRBJ1-1, with D unresolved. Germline CDR1 and CDR2: GTSNPN and SVGIG (reference sequence). Trimming took off 4 bases at V and 4 bases at J, with 7 bases between the two ends. This CDR3 has 11 residues. CDR3 DNA sequence: TGTGCCTGGACCGAGAGCACTGAAGCTTTCTTT. Protein sequence: CAWTESTEAFF. Filled out from reference TRBV30 and TRBJ1-1, the complete variable domain reads SQTIHQWPATLVQPVGSPLSLECTVEGTSNPNLYWYRQAAGRGLQLLFYSVGIGQISSEVPQNLSASRPQDRQFILSSKKLLLSDSGFYLCAWTESTEAFFGQGTRLTVV.

A remark on this clone: Other DNA sequences in this specimen translate into the identical CDR3. The rearrangement uses TRBV5-4 and TRBJ2-1, with 10 nucleotides matching TRBD2. The CDR3 spans 15 residues. CDR1 SGHNT and CDR2 YYREEE come from the germline V gene (reference sequence). V shed 2 bases, J shed 7 bases, and the junction held 6 bases outside the gene matches. CDR3 region: CASSFGLAGDNEQFF. The CDR3 DNA reads TGTGCCAGCAGCTTTGGTCTAGCGGGAGATAATGAGCAGTTCTTC.

J is TRBJ2-3 and V is TRBV7-6; TRBD2 is a possible D gene (6 bases). CDR3 length: 16 residues. The germline CDR1 and CDR2 sequences are SGHVS and FNYEAQ. The V gene lost 7 bases and the J gene lost 3 bases, with 20 bases spanning the gap. For the CDR3, the DNA is TGTGCCAGCACTGAAGCGCCACTCGGAGGGACAGATACGCAGTATTTT. Amino acids: CASTEAPLGGTDTQYF.

The rearrangement links TRBV5-1 to TRBJ2-7; 14 positions agree with TRBD2. Germline loops: CDR1 SGHRS, CDR2 YFSETQ. After removal of 3 bases from V and 0 bases from J, the junction contained 8 bases not matched to a gene. The length of the CDR3 is 18 residues. CDR3 in DNA: TGCGCCAGCAGCTCAGGACTAGCGGGAGGATGGAGCTCCTACGAGCAGTACTTC. Its translation: CASSSGLAGGWSSYEQYF.

The gene calls are TRBV2 and TRBJ2-7, with TRBD1 as a possible D gene (5 bases). Per the germline V gene, CDR1 is SNHLY and CDR2 is FYNNEI. Trimming cost V 0 bases and J 7 bases, with 16 bases left between them. This CDR3 is 15 amino acids long. As DNA, the CDR3 is TGTGCCAGCAGTGAAGCGCTAGGAATAGCAGGGGAGCAGTACTTC. Translating gives CASSEALGIAGEQYF.

The rearrangement links TRBV28 to TRBJ2-1; a weak D match, TRBD2 (6 bases). Germline V gene data show CDR1 as MDHEN and CDR2 as SYDVKM. The CDR3 is made up of 16 amino acids. V lost 5 bases, J lost 6 bases, and 20 bases lay in between. CDR3 bases: TGTGCCAGCAGTCCCACCGGGGGTCCATGGGGCAATGAGCAGTTCTTC. This sequence encodes CASSPTGGPWGNEQFF.

The chain recombines TRBV9 with TRBJ2-7; maybe TRBD1 (6 bases). V lost 4 bases and J 6 bases, leaving 11 bases between the germline ends. This CDR3 is built from 12 residues. CDR1 and CDR2 from the germline V gene are SGDLS and YYNGEE. DNA for the CDR3: TGTGCCAGCAGCCCGACAGGAGGCGAGCAGTACTTC. The encoded protein is CASSPTGGEQYF.

The chain combines TRBV3-1 (or the pseudogene TRBV3-2) with TRBJ2-1, with 8 bases that match TRBD2. Looked up from germline, CDR1 is LGHDT and CDR2 is YNNKEL (reference sequence). This CDR3 has 16 amino acids. V shed 0 bases and J 6 bases; nucleotides not matched to a gene: 7. CDR3 loop: CASSQEPGLVTNEQFF. In DNA, the CDR3 is TGTGCCAGCAGCCAAGAACCGGGACTAGTAACCAATGAGCAGTTCTTC.